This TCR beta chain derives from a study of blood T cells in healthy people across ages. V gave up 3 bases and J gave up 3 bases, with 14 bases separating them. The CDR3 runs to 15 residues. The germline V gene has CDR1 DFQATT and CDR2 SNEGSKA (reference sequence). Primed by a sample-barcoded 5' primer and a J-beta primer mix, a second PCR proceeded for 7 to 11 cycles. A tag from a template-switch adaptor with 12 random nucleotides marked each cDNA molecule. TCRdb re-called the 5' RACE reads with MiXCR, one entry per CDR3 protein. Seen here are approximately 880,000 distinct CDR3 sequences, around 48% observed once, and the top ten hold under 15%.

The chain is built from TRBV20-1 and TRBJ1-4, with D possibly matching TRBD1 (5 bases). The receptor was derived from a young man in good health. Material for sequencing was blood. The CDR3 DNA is TGCAGTGCTAGCAGGGTTTCTCCGGCTAATGAAAAACTGTTTTTT. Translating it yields CSASRVSPANEKLFF.